This TCR beta chain stems from a study of blood T cell repertoires in COVID-19. Study-level background: Samples representing acute and convalescent COVID-19 were sourced from the United States, Italy and Spain. T cells, B-cell-depleted T cells, or PBMCs provided the cDNA or gDNA that served as material.

V was shortened by 3 bases and J by 5 bases, with 8 bases between the two germline ends. The CDR3 extends over 13 amino acids. Germline V gives CDR1 SGHTA, CDR2 FQGNSA. In the original processing: Amplifying reference gene primers gave estimates of nucleated cell counts. Method: immunoSEQ multiplex PCR; TCRdb's copy keeps in-frame clones and lacks some. The V and J calls and clone size are taken from that table; D and trimming were inferred from the DNA. The sample includes some 150,000 clones, about four fifths seen only once; the top ten take about 8.4%. This receptor was taken from a woman aged 60-75 years with active or convalescent COVID-19. Specimen: peripheral blood. The rearrangement uses TRBV7-2 and TRBJ1-5; the D gene is possibly TRBD1 (6 bases). CDR3: CASSFDRHQPQHF. Written as DNA, the CDR3 is TGTGCCAGCAGCTTTGACAGGCATCAGCCCCAGCATTTT.